This T cell receptor (beta chain) was sequenced for a study of early T cells in non-severe SARS-CoV-2 infection. Study overall: Sequencing used unsorted whole-blood bulk RNA, so chains lack pairing. Study-wide points: A preference for anti-spike CD8 responses marked VDJdb matching, which missed private and CD4 specificities.

Germline loops: CDR1 MNHEY, CDR2 SMNVEV (reference sequence). V was pared by 0 bases and J by 4 bases, with 13 bases between. The CDR3 contains 15 residues. On this clonotype itself: Its antigen is unidentified.

Each single cDNA molecule received a unique molecular identifier. TCRdb re-called the 5' RACE reads through MiXCR, storing one row per CDR3 protein. The table has about 50,000 distinct CDR3 sequences, around 10% seen once; the top ten hold 2% to 3%. The sequence was collected from an adult who was a healthcare worker with PCR-confirmed SARS-CoV-2 infection or an uninfected control (not recorded which). The sequencing here drew on whole blood, taken at baseline. The chain has TRBV27 and TRBJ2-7; unclear D gene. The CDR3 is CASSLSKGIPYEQYF. CDR3 nucleotides: TGTGCCAGCAGTTTATCGAAGGGAATACCTTACGAGCAGTACTTC.